These 24 T cell receptor beta chains share one sample of origin, sequenced in a study of blood T cell repertoires in COVID-19. Measured with immunoSEQ multiplex PCR; TCRdb has only the in-frame clones, and not every one. The table has approximately 120,000 clones, roughly 74% seen once. Sequencing was carried out using peripheral blood. The source is a man between 60 and 75 years old with acute or convalescent COVID-19.

This chain uses TRBV6-5 with TRBJ2-4; a weak D match, TRBD1 (6 bases). CDR1 is MNHEY, CDR2 SVGAGI, per germline. The CDR3 is 13 amino acids. With 6 bases removed from V and 7 bases from J, the gap between germline ends came to 13 bases. The CDR3 loop is CASRGAIENIQYF. The CDR3 DNA reads TGTGCCAGCAGGGGGGCTATTGAGAACATTCAGTACTTC.

The count of this clone is one. The CDR3 region has the DNA TGTGCCATCAGTGGGGGGACAGGGCCCACTGAAGCTTTCTTT. Encoded protein: CAISGGTGPTEAFF. V usage is TRBV10-3 and J usage is TRBJ1-1, with 9 bases fitting TRBD1. Germline CDR1 and CDR2: ENHRY and SYGVKD. The CDR3 is 14 amino acids. Trimming removed 4 bases from V and 4 bases from J; junction bases left unmatched: 4.

Turning to this clone: The same CDR3 is also encoded by other DNA sequences in this sample. This sequence joins TRBV15 and TRBJ1-2; D is perhaps TRBD1 (5 bases). The germline V and J ends were trimmed by 0 bases and 4 bases, with 9 bases remaining between them. CDR3 length equals 14 residues. In germline, CDR1 is LNHNV, CDR2 YYDKDF (reference sequence). The CDR3 DNA follows: TGTGCCACCAGCAGAGAAACAGGCGGCTATGGCTACACCTTC. Translation gives CATSRETGGYGYTF.

The chain employs TRBV30 and TRBJ2-7; 7 nucleotides match TRBD2. V lost 2 bases to trimming and J lost 0 bases; unmatched junction nucleotides: 4. CDR1 is GTSNPN, CDR2 SVGIG, per germline (reference sequence). This CDR3 has 14 amino acids. CDR3 sequence (DNA): TGTGCCTGGAGTCGCGGGGGTGGCTCCTACGAGCAGTACTTC. Protein product: CAWSRGGGSYEQYF.

About this clone itself: The sample contains more than one DNA sequence encoding this CDR3. The J gene is TRBJ2-3, the V gene TRBV19, with TRBD2 matching over 10 bases. The V gene end was trimmed by 2 bases and the J gene end by 0 bases; junction bases not matched to a gene: 5. The length of the CDR3 is 17 residues. Germline assignment: CDR1 LNHDA and CDR2 SQIVND (reference sequence). The chain's CDR3 is CASSIISGGPSTDTQYF. The CDR3 DNA sequence: TGTGCCAGTAGTATAATTAGCGGGGGGCCCAGCACAGATACGCAGTATTTT.

This sequence joins TRBV3-1 (or the pseudogene TRBV3-2) and TRBJ2-7, with TRBD2 matching 13 bases. V was clipped by 6 bases and J by 3 bases; unmatched bases: 8. From germline, CDR1 is LGHDT and CDR2 YNNKEL (reference sequence). The CDR3 has 16 amino acids. DNA of the CDR3: TGTGCCAGCAGACGCGGAACTAGCGGGAGGGACTACGAGCAGTACTTC. It is translated as CASRRGTSGRDYEQYF.

This clone turned up a few times. CDR3: CAWGSTERRSYNSPLHF. CDR3 in DNA: TGTGCCTGGGGAAGTACAGAGCGGCGCTCCTATAATTCACCCCTCCACTTT. The chain recombines TRBV30 with TRBJ1-6; the D is unclear. V was trimmed by 5 bases and J by 0 bases, leaving 17 bases between them. CDR1 is GTSNPN and CDR2 is SVGIG in the germline V gene (reference sequence). The CDR3 spans 17 residues.

This chain joins TRBV9 and TRBJ1-5, with D unclear. The CDR3 runs 16 residues. Germline assignment: CDR1 SGDLS and CDR2 YYNGEE. V gave up 0 bases and J gave up 1 base, with 11 bases separating them. This chain's CDR3 is CASSVGAGRSNQPQHF. The CDR3 bases are TGTGCCAGCAGCGTAGGGGCGGGAAGGAGCAATCAGCCCCAGCATTTT. Full variable domain (outside the CDR3, taken from reference TRBV9 and TRBJ1-5): DSGVTQTPKHLITATGQRVTLRCSPRSGDLSVYWYQQSLDQGLQFLIQYYNGEERAKGNILERFSAQQFPDLHSELNLSSLELGDSALYFCASSVGAGRSNQPQHFGDGTRLSIL.

CDR3 sequence: CASSFTSGNTGELFF. As DNA, the CDR3 is TGTGCCAGCAGCTTCACTAGCGGGAACACCGGGGAGCTGTTTTTT. V is TRBV7-6 and J is TRBJ2-2; 8 bases align to TRBD2. The germline gives CDR1 SGHVS, CDR2 FNYEAQ. The CDR3 covers 15 residues. The V segment lost 3 bases and the J segment 1 base; nucleotides outside the gene matches: 1.

This clone showed up just a few times. The rearrangement joins TRBV24-1 to TRBJ1-2, with D possibly matching TRBD1 (6 bases). The germline V gene encodes CDR1 KGHDR and CDR2 SFDVKD. The CDR3 runs 12 residues. Trimming cost V 4 bases and J 13 bases, with 15 bases left between them. CDR3 DNA sequence: TGTGCCACCAGTGAGCCTCAGACAGGCCTCACCTTC. It codes for CATSEPQTGLTF.

The rearrangement joins TRBV5-4 to TRBJ1-2; the match to TRBD1 covers 11 bases. Germline-derived CDR1 and CDR2 are SGHNT and YYREEE (reference sequence). Trimming at V came to 4 bases and at J to 7 bases, leaving 6 bases not matched to a gene. The CDR3 runs to 14 residues. CDR3 amino acids: CASSPRTGGSGYTF. For the CDR3, the DNA is TGTGCCAGCAGCCCAAGGACAGGGGGCAGTGGCTACACCTTC.

The chain carries TRBV5-1 and TRBJ1-4; perhaps TRBD1 as D (5 bases). The CDR3 covers 14 residues. V shed 2 bases and J shed 2 bases, with 7 bases lying between them. Germline CDR1 SGHRS, CDR2 YFSETQ. The CDR3: CASSFTGTNEKLFF. Here the CDR3 DNA reads TGCGCCAGCAGCTTCACAGGCACTAATGAAAAACTGTTTTTT.

CDR3 protein: CASSEGRGYNSPLHF. In DNA, the CDR3 is TGTGCCAGCTCTGAAGGTCGGGGATATAATTCACCCCTCCACTTT. The chain carries TRBV25-1 and TRBJ1-6; the D is unclear. V lost 8 bases and J 4 bases, leaving 15 bases between the germline ends. Per germline, CDR1 MGHDK and CDR2 SYGVNS. The CDR3 is 15 amino acids.

V usage is TRBV7-3 and J usage is TRBJ2-5; perhaps TRBD1 as D (5 bases). V was pared by 5 bases and J by 0 bases, with 10 bases between. The CDR3 is 14 amino acids. The V gene's germline CDR1 is SGHTA and CDR2 FQGTGA. Written as DNA, the CDR3 is TGTGCCAGCAGCCCGTCAGGGTACCAAGAGACCCAGTACTTC. Translating gives CASSPSGYQETQYF. The full variable domain, with the rest looked up from reference TRBV7-3 and TRBJ2-5, is GAGVSQTPSNKVTEKGKYVELRCDPISGHTALYWYRQSLGQGPEFLIYFQGTGAADDSGLPNDRFFAVRPEGSVSTLKIQRTERGDSAVYLCASSPSGYQETQYFGPGTRLLVL.

This sequence joins TRBV7-3 and TRBJ2-3; D is perhaps TRBD2 (5 bases). CDR1 is SGHTA and CDR2 is FQGTGA in the germline V gene. This CDR3 is 14 amino acids long. V was shortened by 3 bases and J by 1 base, with 8 bases between the two germline ends. The CDR3 reads CASSLRRGTDTQYF. The CDR3 DNA reads as TGTGCCAGCAGCTTGCGGCGGGGCACAGATACGCAGTATTTT.

The J gene is TRBJ2-7, the V gene TRBV11-3; D gene uncertain. The germline CDR1 and CDR2 sequences are SGHNT and YENEEA. Trimming removed 5 bases at V and 5 bases at J, with 7 bases between. The CDR3 spans 11 residues. The CDR3 region is CASSPTDEQYF. CDR3 DNA: TGTGCCAGCAGCCCCACTGACGAGCAGTACTTC.

The chain carries TRBV20-1 and TRBJ1-2; D gene unclear. The V end was cut by 5 bases, the J end by 6 bases, with 7 bases between. CDR1 is DFQATT, CDR2 SNEGSKA, per germline (reference sequence). The CDR3 spans 10 residues. This CDR3 is CSASGDGYTF. The CDR3 region has the DNA TGCAGTGCTTCGGGAGATGGCTACACCTTC.

The gene calls are TRBV4-1 and TRBJ1-1; the D gene is possibly TRBD1 (6 bases). Germline assignment: CDR1 MGHRA and CDR2 YSYEKL. The germline V and J ends were trimmed by 0 bases and 6 bases, with 8 bases remaining between them. The CDR3 totals 13 residues. The CDR3 bases are TGCGCCAGCAGCCAAGAGGGGGCCTCTGAAGCTTTCTTT. Encoded protein: CASSQEGASEAFF.

The chain has TRBV27 and TRBJ1-4; TRBD1 might be the D (6 bases). This CDR3 has 19 residues. The V gene lost 5 bases and the J gene lost 1 base, with 23 bases spanning the gap. Germline V CDR1 and CDR2: MNHEY, SMNVEV (reference sequence). The CDR3 loop reads CASSPSSVRGGGTNEKLFF. CDR3 sequence (DNA): TGTGCCAGCAGTCCATCATCAGTCAGGGGCGGTGGAACTAATGAAAAACTGTTTTTT.

This chain joins TRBV27 and TRBJ2-7, with a weak D call TRBD1 (6 bases). V shed 5 bases and J shed 5 bases, with 19 bases lying between them. The CDR3 is 15 residues long. The germline V gene has CDR1 MNHEY and CDR2 SMNVEV (reference sequence). CDR3 nucleotides: TGTGCCAGCAGTCCTTCGGACAGTTCGAGCGACGAGCAGTACTTC. Translation gives CASSPSDSSSDEQYF.

This chain uses TRBV7-6 with TRBJ2-5, with TRBD2 matching over 12 bases. Germline V gene lookup returns CDR1 SGHVS and CDR2 FNYEAQ. Trimming cost V 3 bases and J 2 bases; bases outside gene matches: 7. CDR3 length: 17 amino acids. CDR3 sequence (DNA): TGTGCCAGCAGCTTTCCTAGCGGGAGGGGATGGCAAGAGACCCAGTACTTC. It encodes CASSFPSGRGWQETQYF.

The rearrangement joins TRBV27 to TRBJ1-1; TRBD1 agrees at 9 bases. This CDR3 spans 16 amino acids. Unmatched junction bases numbered 11, after V lost 6 bases and J lost 3 bases. Germline V CDR1 and CDR2: MNHEY, SMNVEV (reference sequence). In DNA form, the CDR3 reads TGTGCCAGCAGCAAACAGGGGGCTCTAGGGGACACTGAAGCTTTCTTT. The encoded protein is CASSKQGALGDTEAFF.

This clone was found once. Other DNA sequences in this sample translate to the same CDR3. The chain recombines TRBV29-1 with TRBJ1-2; 9 bases agree with TRBD1. Germline CDR1 is SQVTM and CDR2 is ANQGSEA. The CDR3 runs 11 residues. V was pared by 4 bases and J by 6 bases, with 0 bases of the junction left unmatched. The CDR3 is CSVGTGDGYTF. The CDR3 bases are TGCAGCGTTGGGACAGGGGATGGCTACACCTTC.

This chain joins TRBV6-5 and TRBJ2-7, with TRBD2 identical over 7 bases. This CDR3 contains 15 residues. Trimming cost V 6 bases and J 0 bases; bases outside gene matches: 8. The germline CDR1 and CDR2 sequences are MNHEY and SVGAGI. DNA of the CDR3: TGTGCCAGCAGGGGTACTAGCGCGAGCTCCTACGAGCAGTACTTC. Protein: CASRGTSASSYEQYF.